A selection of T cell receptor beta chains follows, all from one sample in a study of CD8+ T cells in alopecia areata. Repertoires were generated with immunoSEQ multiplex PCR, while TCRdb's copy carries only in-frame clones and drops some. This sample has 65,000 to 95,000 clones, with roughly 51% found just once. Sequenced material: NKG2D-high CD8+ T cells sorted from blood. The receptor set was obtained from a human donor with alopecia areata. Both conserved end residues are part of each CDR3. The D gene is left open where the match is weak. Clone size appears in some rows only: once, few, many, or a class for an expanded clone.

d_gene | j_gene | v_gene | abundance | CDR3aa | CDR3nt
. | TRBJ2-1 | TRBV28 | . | CASSFGGEQFF | TGTGCCAGCAGTTTTGGTGGTGAGCAGTTCTTC
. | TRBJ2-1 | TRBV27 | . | CASSPRGSNEQFF | TGTGCCAGCAGTCCCCGGGGCTCCAATGAGCAGTTCTTC
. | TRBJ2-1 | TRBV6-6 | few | CASSYRVNEQFF | TGTGCCAGCAGTTACAGGGTCAATGAGCAGTTCTTC
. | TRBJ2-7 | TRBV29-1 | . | CSVEGAGEYEQYF | TGCAGCGTTGAAGGCGCAGGGGAGTACGAGCAGTACTTC
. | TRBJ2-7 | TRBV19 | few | CASSISSGGPGEQYF | TGTGCCAGTAGTATAAGCTCCGGCGGGCCCGGGGAGCAGTACTTC
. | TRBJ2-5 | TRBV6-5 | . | CASRKEPFETQYF | TGTGCCAGCAGGAAAGAGCCTTTTGAGACCCAGTACTTC
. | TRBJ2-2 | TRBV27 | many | CASSLEWEAGELFF | TGTGCCAGCAGTCTAGAATGGGAGGCCGGGGAGCTGTTTTTT
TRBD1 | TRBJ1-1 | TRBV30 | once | CAWDREDTEAFF | TGTGCCTGGGACAGGGAGGACACTGAAGCTTTCTTT
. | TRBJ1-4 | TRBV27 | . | CASSFQGKLFF | TGTGCCAGCAGTTTTCAAGGAAAACTGTTTTTT
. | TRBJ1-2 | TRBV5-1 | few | CASSWTVDYGYTF | TGCGCCAGCAGCTGGACGGTCGACTATGGCTACACCTTC
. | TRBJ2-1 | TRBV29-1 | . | CSVDRKGGGNEQFF | TGCAGCGTTGACCGAAAGGGGGGGGGCAATGAGCAGTTCTTC
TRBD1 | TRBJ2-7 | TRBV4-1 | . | CASSQDWKGAEQYF | TGCGCCAGCAGCCAAGATTGGAAGGGGGCCGAGCAGTACTTC
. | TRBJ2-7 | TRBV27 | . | CASSLKADLYYEQYF | TGTGCCAGCAGTTTAAAGGCGGACTTATACTACGAGCAGTACTTC
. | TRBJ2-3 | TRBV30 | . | CAWMRGTDTQYF | TGTGCCTGGATGAGAGGTACAGATACGCAGTATTTT
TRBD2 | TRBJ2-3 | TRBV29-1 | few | CSVEDQWDYNTDTQYF | TGCAGCGTTGAAGATCAATGGGACTACAACACAGATACGCAGTATTTT
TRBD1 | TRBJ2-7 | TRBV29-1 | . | CSVSGRGPYEQYF | TGCAGCGTCTCTGGCAGGGGGCCCTACGAGCAGTACTTC
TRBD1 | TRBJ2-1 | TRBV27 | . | CASSLTGEDEQFF | TGTGCCAGCAGTCTGACAGGGGAGGATGAGCAGTTCTTC
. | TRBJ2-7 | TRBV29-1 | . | CSVLLDSSYEQYF | TGCAGCGTTCTCCTGGACAGCTCCTACGAGCAGTACTTC
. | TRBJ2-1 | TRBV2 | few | CASSPPEGSYNEQFF | TGTGCCAGCAGTCCCCCCGAGGGCTCCTACAATGAGCAGTTCTTC
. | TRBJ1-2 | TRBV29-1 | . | CSVDEGVGYGYTF | TGCAGCGTTGATGAGGGGGTTGGCTATGGCTACACCTTC
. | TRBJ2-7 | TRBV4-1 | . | CASSQGTDAFRQYF | TGCGCCAGCAGCCAAGGGACTGACGCCTTTAGGCAGTACTTC
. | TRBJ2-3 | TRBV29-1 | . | CSVGTEDTQYF | TGCAGCGTCGGGACGGAGGATACGCAGTATTTT
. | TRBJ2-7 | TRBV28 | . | CASRTKSSYEQYF | TGTGCCAGCAGGACTAAGAGCTCCTACGAGCAGTACTTC
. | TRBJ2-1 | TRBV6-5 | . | CASSFRALSYNEQFF | TGTGCCAGCAGTTTTAGGGCCCTGTCCTACAATGAGCAGTTCTTC
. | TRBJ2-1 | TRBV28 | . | CASRGNEQFF | TGTGCCAGCAGGGGCAATGAGCAGTTCTTC
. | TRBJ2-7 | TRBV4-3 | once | CASSQELHGSSYEQYF | TGCGCCAGCAGCCAAGAGCTGCACGGTTCCTCCTACGAGCAGTACTTC
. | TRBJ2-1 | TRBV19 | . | CASSQQGGGNEQFF | TGTGCCAGTAGTCAGCAGGGGGGCGGCAATGAGCAGTTCTTC
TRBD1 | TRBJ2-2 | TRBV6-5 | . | CASSPATGGTGELFF | TGTGCCAGCAGTCCAGCGACAGGGGGGACCGGGGAGCTGTTTTTT
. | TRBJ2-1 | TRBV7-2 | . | CASTLPGGGNPYNEQFF | TGTGCCAGCACCCTCCCCGGAGGGGGGAACCCTTACAATGAGCAGTTCTTC
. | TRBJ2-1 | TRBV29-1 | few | CSVEGYNEQFF | TGCAGCGTTGAGGGGTACAATGAGCAGTTCTTC
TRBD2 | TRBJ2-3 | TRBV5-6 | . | CASSGGLAGDTQYF | TGTGCCAGCAGCGGGGGACTAGCGGGGGATACGCAGTATTTT
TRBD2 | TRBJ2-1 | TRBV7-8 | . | CASSLSGGLYNEQFF | TGTGCCAGCAGCCTTAGCGGGGGCCTTTACAATGAGCAGTTCTTC
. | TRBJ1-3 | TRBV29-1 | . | CSVLSGSGNTIYF | TGCAGCGTCCTGTCAGGGTCTGGAAACACCATATATTTT
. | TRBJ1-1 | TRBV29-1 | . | CSVSGLAAEGEAFF | TGCAGCGTTTCGGGGCTCGCGGCTGAGGGGGAAGCTTTCTTT
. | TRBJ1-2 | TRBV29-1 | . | CSVVDDGYTF | TGCAGCGTTGTCGATGATGGCTACACCTTC
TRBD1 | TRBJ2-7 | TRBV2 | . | CASSPGTAYEQYF | TGTGCCAGCAGTCCGGGGACAGCCTACGAGCAGTACTTC
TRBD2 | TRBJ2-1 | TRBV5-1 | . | CASSSEGLAGGNEQFF | TGCGCCAGCAGCTCGGAAGGACTAGCGGGGGGGAATGAGCAGTTCTTC
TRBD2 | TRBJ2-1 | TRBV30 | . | CALTSGGGEQFF | TGTGCCCTGACTAGCGGCGGGGGTGAGCAGTTCTTC
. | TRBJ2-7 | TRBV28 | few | CASSLGGTWSEQYF | TGTGCCAGCAGTTTGGGGGGGACATGGAGCGAGCAGTACTTC
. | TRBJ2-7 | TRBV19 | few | CASSPADTDYEQYF | TGTGCCAGTAGCCCCGCGGACACCGACTACGAGCAGTACTTC
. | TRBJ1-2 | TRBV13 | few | CASSPGLGDYGYTF | TGTGCCAGCAGCCCCGGACTCGGTGACTATGGCTACACCTTC
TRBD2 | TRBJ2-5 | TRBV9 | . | CASSPTSGSWQETQYF | TGTGCCAGCAGCCCAACTAGCGGGAGTTGGCAAGAGACCCAGTACTTC
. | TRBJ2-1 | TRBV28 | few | CASSFFPGDESYNEQFF | TGTGCCAGCAGTTTTTTTCCGGGAGACGAGTCCTACAATGAGCAGTTCTTC
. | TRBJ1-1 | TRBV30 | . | CAWSSENTEAFF | TGTGCCTGGAGTTCAGAGAACACTGAAGCTTTCTTT
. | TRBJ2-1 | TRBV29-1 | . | CSVDQDNGNEQFF | TGCAGCGTTGACCAGGACAACGGCAATGAGCAGTTCTTC
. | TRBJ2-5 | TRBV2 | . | CASMAGSQETQYF | TGTGCCAGCATGGCGGGGTCACAAGAGACCCAGTACTTC
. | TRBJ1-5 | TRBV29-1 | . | CSIRSVSNQPQHF | TGCAGCATAAGATCGGTTAGCAATCAGCCCCAGCATTTT
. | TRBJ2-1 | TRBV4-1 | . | CASSQRLGNNEQFF | TGCGCCAGCAGCCAGCGACTAGGAAACAATGAGCAGTTCTTC
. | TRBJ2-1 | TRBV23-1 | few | CASSQRQYSYNEQFF | TGCGCCAGCAGTCAAAGACAATACTCCTACAATGAGCAGTTCTTC
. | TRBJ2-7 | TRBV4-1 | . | CASSQDHPGDYEQYF | TGCGCCAGCAGCCAAGACCACCCCGGGGACTACGAGCAGTACTTC
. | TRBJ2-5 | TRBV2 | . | CASSAGFQETQYF | TGTGCCAGCAGCGCCGGGTTCCAAGAGACCCAGTACTTC
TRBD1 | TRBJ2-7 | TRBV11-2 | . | CASSLRTGHYEQYF | TGTGCCAGCAGCCTGAGGACAGGGCACTACGAGCAGTACTTC
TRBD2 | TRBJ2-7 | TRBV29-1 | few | CSVEVGSGRMEQYF | TGCAGCGTTGAAGTAGGTAGCGGGAGAATGGAGCAGTACTTC
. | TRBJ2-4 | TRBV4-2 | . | CASSQERGGDIQYF | TGTGCCAGCAGCCAAGAAAGGGGAGGCGACATTCAGTACTTC
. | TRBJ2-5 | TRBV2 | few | CASSDDEETQYF | TGTGCCAGCAGTGATGATGAAGAGACCCAGTACTTC
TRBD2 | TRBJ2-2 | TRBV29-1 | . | CSVDTSESHTGELFF | TGCAGCGTTGATACTAGCGAGAGCCACACCGGGGAGCTGTTTTTT
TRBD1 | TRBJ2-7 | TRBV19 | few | CASSPGTGYGQYF | TGTGCCAGTAGCCCCGGGACAGGGTACGGGCAGTACTTC